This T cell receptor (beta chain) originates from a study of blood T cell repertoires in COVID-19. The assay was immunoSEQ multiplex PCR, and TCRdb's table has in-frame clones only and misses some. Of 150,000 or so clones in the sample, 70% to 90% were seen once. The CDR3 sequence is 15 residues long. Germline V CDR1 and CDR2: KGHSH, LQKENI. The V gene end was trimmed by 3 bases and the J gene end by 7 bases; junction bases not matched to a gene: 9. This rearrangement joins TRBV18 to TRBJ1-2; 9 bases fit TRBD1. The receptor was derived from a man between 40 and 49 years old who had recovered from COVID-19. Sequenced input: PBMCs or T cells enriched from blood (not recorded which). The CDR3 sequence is CASSPLDRGEAGYTF. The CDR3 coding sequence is TGTGCCAGCTCACCCCTAGACAGGGGGGAGGCTGGCTACACCTTC.